The T cell receptor (beta chain) described here comes from a study of tumor-infiltrating lymphocytes in primary liver carcinoma (dated by TCRdb to the late 2010s). In terms of the full investigation: Hepatocellular carcinoma (four) or combined HCC and intrahepatic cholangiocarcinoma (one) was present in the five patients, who were three men and two women aged 30 to 69 years. The five patients had tumors of stage T1-T3 N0M0, with maximum diameters ranging from about 4.2 to 11 cm. Each sample produced roughly 3.5 to 7.13 million productive TCRbeta reads, and read depth showed no significant difference between tissue types. Across five regions of each liver tumor, along with adjacent normal tissue and blood, the study brought together TCRbeta repertoire sequencing, expression microarrays and whole-exome sequencing. A total of some 35 specimens from 5 patients went through TCRbeta repertoire sequencing, namely 25 tumor regions, 5 adjacent noncancerous liver tissues and 5 peripheral blood samples. To link TCRbeta repertoire diversity with the local molecular phenotype, the roughly 26 tumor region samples were profiled using Agilent mRNA microarrays. High reproducibility was observed for the technical replicate repertoires, with mean shared-clone rates about 0.89 and correlation coefficients above 0.95. Overall study outcomes, separate from this receptor: Only about 7.5-25% of top clones were present in all five regions of a tumor, suggesting spatial heterogeneity of tumor-infiltrating T cells. Repertoire overlap was higher between tumor regions (mean around 36%) than tumor-adjacent (approximately 17%) or tumor-blood (approximately 14%) pairs, consistent with antigen-driven expansion. With just a few patients in the study, the authors point out that the findings should be validated in a larger study. Compared with blood, tumors had a significantly larger share of the repertoire taken up by the top 250 clones (p = 0.039). Only the TCR beta chain was sequenced, so true repertoire diversity is likely underestimated because unpaired alpha chains were not captured. Because the samples were bulk and unsorted, CD4+ and CD8+ T cell repertoires could not be compared.

Comments on this clonotype: The clone's antigen remains unknown. At one end, the junction sequence differs from germline, possibly due to a read error.

A constant-region primer and ProtoScript II reverse transcriptase were used to reverse-transcribe TCRbeta-specific cDNA from roughly 0.5 ug total RNA. TCRbeta libraries were built with three nested multiplex PCR rounds, a slightly modified ARM-PCR procedure. Each of the first two PCR rounds ran for around 11 cycles using multiplex TRBV1-TRBV30 forward primers together with a Cbeta reverse primer. Sample barcodes and Illumina adapters were attached in a final 25-cycle PCR using Deep VentR polymerase. Before sequencing, amplicons of 200-500 bp were purified from gel using a QIAquick gel extraction kit. An Illumina HiSeq 2500 was used to sequence the TCRbeta amplicons with 250-bp paired-end reads. The authors' analysis ran thus. Reads were quality-trimmed with Trimmomatic v0.33, and paired reads were merged with FLASH v1.2.11 to recover full CDR3 sequences. V, D and J germline segments were assigned to the rearranged TCRbeta sequences using MiGEC v1.2.1b. Clonotype statistics and Shannon-Wiener diversity indices were computed with VDJtools v1.0.0. Except for diversity analysis, only each sample's 250 most abundant clonotypes were used in subsequent analyses to reduce sampling bias. TCRdb reanalyzed the raw reads on its own, using fastp at Q25 for trimming and MiXCR for clone calling, and kept in-frame beta chains. One record per CDR3 amino acid sequence lists the most common genes and DNA. TCRdb's processing, not the authors', yielded these V and J calls. The sample data list roughly 20,000 distinct CDR3 sequences, and 60% to 80% of these were observed just once. Nearly 40% of the sample belongs to the ten largest clones.

Total RNA and DNA were co-extracted without cell sorting from 20-30 mg of bulk tissue using the AllPrep DNA/RNA mini kit. Between November 2015 and March 2016, a few patients in China with histopathologically diagnosed primary liver carcinoma had their tumors surgically resected. At the time of sampling, the patients were treatment-naive and had chronic HBV infection. Each tumor was sampled at five spatially separated regions: the tumor centre plus the superior, inferior, left-lateral and right-lateral poles. According to histology, viable tumor cells made up more than 75% of every tumor sample. Fresh tumor and adjacent tissue pieces were bisected; one half was stored in RNAlater at -80°C, the other sent for histology. Looking up the germline V gene yields CDR1 SGHTA and CDR2 FQGTGA. The CDR3 goes from the cysteine to the phenylalanine over 14 residues. CDR3 DNA is the only sequence kept; it has 42 bases, read in frame from the first base.

Sequences were obtained from liver tumor tissue from sampling region 4. The intended sense of this specimen's cell subset or site label: tumor region T4, right-lateral pole. Recombination connected TRBV7-3 to TRBJ2-5; TRBD2 is perhaps the D gene, given 7 matching bases. This TCR derives from a woman aged 30 to 39 with primary liver carcinoma and hepatitis B virus infection. The CDR3 is CSSNLGGAQETQYF. The DNA is as follows: TGTTCCAGCAACTTAGGGGGGGCTCAAGAGACCCAATACTTC.